The 12 T cell receptor beta chains reported below all come from one sample, sequenced in a study of T cell responses to AZD1222 COVID-19 vaccine. Libraries were prepared by immunoSEQ multiplex PCR; TCRdb keeps only in-frame clonotypes and omits some of them. The sample shows 140,000 to 150,000 clones, around 91% of them seen only once. This specimen was peripheral blood, taken on day 0 of AZD1222 vaccination. The receptors were gathered from an adult in good health.

The rearrangement uses TRBV5-4 and TRBJ2-7; 8 nucleotides agree with TRBD2. CDR1 and CDR2 (germline): SGHNT, YYREEE (reference sequence). The CDR3 extends over 14 amino acids. V lost 3 bases, J lost 6 bases, and 8 bases stayed unmatched. The CDR3, as DNA: TGTGCCAGCAGCTCGACGGGACTAGAGATCGAGCAGTACTTC. The encoded protein is CASSSTGLEIEQYF. Full variable domain (remainder filled in from reference TRBV5-4 and TRBJ2-7): ETGVTQSPTHLIKTRGQQVTLRCSSQSGHNTVSWYQQALGQGPQFIFQYYREEENGRGNFPPRFSGLQFPNYSSELNVNALELDDSALYLCASSSTGLEIEQYFGPGTRLTVT.

The chain links TRBV5-1 to TRBJ1-4; TRBD1 matches 7 bases. The CDR3 runs 15 residues. The V and J ends lost 0 bases and 4 bases, in that order; junction bases with no gene match: 3. Looked up from germline, CDR1 is SGHRS and CDR2 is YFSETQ. The CDR3 DNA follows: TGCGCCAGCAGCTTGGAGGCAGGGGGTAATGAAAAACTGTTTTTT. This codes for CASSLEAGGNEKLFF.

This chain links TRBV18 with TRBJ1-4; D gene unclear. The CDR3 totals 16 residues. V was clipped by 2 bases and J by 4 bases, with 14 bases between them. Looked up from germline, CDR1 is KGHSH and CDR2 is LQKENI. DNA for the CDR3: TGTGCCAGCTCACCAGGGTCTGCTGTGCTTAATGAAAAACTGTTTTTT. Its protein product is CASSPGSAVLNEKLFF.

The V gene is TRBV12-5, the J gene TRBJ1-2, with D possibly being TRBD1 (6 bases). Trimming took 7 bases from V and 13 from J, leaving 22 bases between them. The CDR3 has 13 amino acids. CDR1 is LGHNT, CDR2 FRNRAP, per germline. The CDR3, as DNA: TGTGCTAGTGCCCTCGAAGCAATGGGGGCGATCACCTTC. This gives the protein CASALEAMGAITF. The full variable domain, its missing parts supplied by reference TRBV12-5 and TRBJ1-2, is DARVTQTPRHKVTEMGQEVTMRCQPILGHNTVFWYRQTMMQGLELLAYFRNRAPLDDSGMPKDRFSAEMPDATLATLKIQPSEPRDSAVYFCASALEAMGAITFGSGTRLTVV.

The chain carries TRBV28 and TRBJ2-5; 8 bases match TRBD2. With V trimmed by 4 bases and J by 5 bases, 15 bases remained unmatched. The germline gives CDR1 MDHEN, CDR2 SYDVKM. The CDR3 runs to 17 residues. In DNA form, the CDR3 reads TGTGCCAGCAGTTCCAGCTCAAACGGGAGGGCGGTGGAGACCCAGTACTTC. Its protein product is CASSSSSNGRAVETQYF.

This clone has at least ten counts. V is TRBV19 and J is TRBJ2-6; 9 positions agree with TRBD1. After removal of 7 bases from V and 4 bases from J, the junction contained 5 bases not matched to a gene. The CDR3 is 15 amino acids. Germline CDR1 LNHDA, CDR2 SQIVND (reference sequence). This chain's CDR3 is CASNLQGAGANVLTF. The CDR3, as DNA: TGTGCCAGTAACTTACAGGGGGCCGGGGCCAACGTCCTGACTTTC.

This chain links TRBV7-2 with TRBJ2-3; TRBD1 is a possible D gene (6 bases). The germline V gene has CDR1 SGHTA and CDR2 FQGNSA. Trimming removed 6 bases from V and 3 bases from J, with 28 bases in between. The CDR3 covers 19 residues. As DNA, the CDR3 is TGTGCCAGCAGTGCCATTGACATCCCGGGGACAATCCGAACAGATACGCAGTATTTT. Translating gives CASSAIDIPGTIRTDTQYF.

The V call is TRBV7-2, the J call TRBJ2-1, with TRBD1 matching over 10 bases. Per the germline V gene, CDR1 is SGHTA and CDR2 is FQGNSA. Losses at the gene ends were 8 bases for V and 6 bases for J; bases not matched to a gene: 10. This CDR3 region has 15 residues. CDR3 sequence (DNA): TGTGCCAGCGTTCGACAGGGGGCCATTGTCAATGAGCAGTTCTTC. It encodes CASVRQGAIVNEQFF.

The V gene is TRBV28, the J gene TRBJ2-7, with 7 bases identical to TRBD2. Germline-derived CDR1 and CDR2 are MDHEN and SYDVKM. This CDR3 contains 15 residues. The V gene end was trimmed by 3 bases and the J gene end by 5 bases; junction bases not matched to a gene: 10. CDR3 amino acids: CASSLIRGSDDEQYF. CDR3 coding DNA: TGTGCCAGCAGTTTGATTCGCGGGAGTGACGACGAGCAGTACTTC.

This clone came up once. The rearrangement uses TRBV6-1 and TRBJ1-2, with D uncertain. CDR1 and CDR2 (germline): MNHNS, SASEGT. This CDR3 region has 16 residues. V dropped 5 bases and J dropped 4 bases, with 20 bases sitting between them. The CDR3 loop is CASSKEVSLRGYGYTF. The CDR3 nucleotides read TGTGCCAGCAGTAAAGAGGTTTCGCTACGGGGCTATGGCTACACCTTC.

This chain uses TRBV5-6 with TRBJ1-1; D may be TRBD1 (6 bases). Looked up from germline, CDR1 is SGHDT and CDR2 is YYEEEE. Trimming pared 4 bases from V and 3 bases from J, leaving 13 bases between. CDR3 size: 14 residues. The CDR3: CASSRPGVDTEAFF. In DNA, the CDR3 is TGTGCCAGCAGCCGCCCAGGGGTGGACACTGAAGCTTTCTTT.

The chain employs TRBV27 and TRBJ1-2; TRBD1 agrees at 10 bases. The CDR3 covers 16 residues. The V and J ends lost 5 bases and 5 bases, in that order; junction bases with no gene match: 11. Germline V gives CDR1 MNHEY, CDR2 SMNVEV (reference sequence). This CDR3 is CASSLSRTGGLYGYTF. The CDR3 DNA follows: TGTGCCAGCAGTCTCTCGCGGACAGGGGGGCTTTATGGCTACACCTTC.